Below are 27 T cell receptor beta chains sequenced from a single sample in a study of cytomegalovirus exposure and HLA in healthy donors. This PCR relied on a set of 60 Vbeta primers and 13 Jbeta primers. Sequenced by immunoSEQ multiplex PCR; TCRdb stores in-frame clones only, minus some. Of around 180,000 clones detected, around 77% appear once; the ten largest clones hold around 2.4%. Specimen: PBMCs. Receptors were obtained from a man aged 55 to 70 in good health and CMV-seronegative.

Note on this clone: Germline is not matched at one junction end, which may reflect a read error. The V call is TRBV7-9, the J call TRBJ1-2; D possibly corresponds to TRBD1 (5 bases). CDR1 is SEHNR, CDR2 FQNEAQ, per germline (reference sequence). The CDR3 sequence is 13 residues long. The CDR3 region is CSSSPAREGGYTF. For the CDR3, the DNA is TGTTCCAGCAGCCCCGCCAGGGAAGGAGGCTACACCTTC.

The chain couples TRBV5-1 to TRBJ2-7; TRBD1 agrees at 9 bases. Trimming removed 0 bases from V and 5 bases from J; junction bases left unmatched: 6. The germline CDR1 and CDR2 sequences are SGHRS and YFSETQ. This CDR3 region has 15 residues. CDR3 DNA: TGCGCCAGCAGCTTGGCGGGACAGGGTTTGAACGAGCAGTACTTC. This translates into CASSLAGQGLNEQYF.

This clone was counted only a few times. Written as DNA, the CDR3 is TGTGCCAGCAGTAATACCGGGACAGGTCAGAATTCACCCCTCCACTTT. Amino acid sequence: CASSNTGTGQNSPLHF. The chain carries TRBV27 and TRBJ1-6, with 8 bases that match TRBD1. Trimming removed 5 bases from V and 7 bases from J; junction bases left unmatched: 10. The germline gives CDR1 MNHEY, CDR2 SMNVEV (reference sequence). CDR3 size: 16 residues.

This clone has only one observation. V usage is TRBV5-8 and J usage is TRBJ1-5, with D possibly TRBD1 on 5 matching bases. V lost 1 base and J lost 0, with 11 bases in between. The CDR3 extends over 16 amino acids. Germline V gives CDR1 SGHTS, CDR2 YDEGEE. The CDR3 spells CASSLNTGYSNQPQHF. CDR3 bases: TGTGCCAGCAGCTTGAATACAGGTTATAGCAATCAGCCCCAGCATTTT.

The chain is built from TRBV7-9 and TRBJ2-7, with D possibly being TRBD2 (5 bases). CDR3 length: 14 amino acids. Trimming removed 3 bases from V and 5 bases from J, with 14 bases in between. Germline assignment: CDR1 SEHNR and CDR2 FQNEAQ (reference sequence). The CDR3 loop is CASSFLTGYNEQYF. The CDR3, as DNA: TGTGCCAGCAGCTTTTTGACGGGGTATAACGAGCAGTACTTC.

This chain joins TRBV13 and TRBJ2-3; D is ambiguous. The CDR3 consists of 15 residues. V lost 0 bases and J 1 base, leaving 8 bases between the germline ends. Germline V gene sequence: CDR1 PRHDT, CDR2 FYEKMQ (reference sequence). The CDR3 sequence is CASSLGLRGTDTQYF. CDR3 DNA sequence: TGTGCCAGCAGCTTAGGCCTCCGGGGCACAGATACGCAGTATTTT.

The CDR3 loop reads CASSQSQGVGAKLFF. The CDR3, as DNA: TGTGCCAGCAGTCAATCACAGGGAGTTGGGGCAAAACTGTTTTTT. This chain joins TRBV27 and TRBJ1-4; possible D gene TRBD1, 6 bases. Germline assignment: CDR1 MNHEY and CDR2 SMNVEV (reference sequence). Trimming took off 5 bases at V and 10 bases at J, with 20 bases between the two ends. CDR3 length: 15 residues.

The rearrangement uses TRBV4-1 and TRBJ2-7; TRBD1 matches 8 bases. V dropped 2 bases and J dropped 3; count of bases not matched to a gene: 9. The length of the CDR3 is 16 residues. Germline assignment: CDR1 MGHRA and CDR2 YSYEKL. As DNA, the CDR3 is TGCGCCAGCAGCCAAATTGGACAGGGCTCGTACTACGAGCAGTACTTC. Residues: CASSQIGQGSYYEQYF.

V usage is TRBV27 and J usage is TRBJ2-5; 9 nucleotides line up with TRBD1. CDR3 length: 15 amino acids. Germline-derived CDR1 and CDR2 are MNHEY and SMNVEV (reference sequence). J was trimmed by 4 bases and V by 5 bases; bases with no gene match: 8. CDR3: CASSTTRDRAETQYF. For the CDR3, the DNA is TGTGCCAGCAGTACGACTCGGGACAGGGCAGAGACCCAGTACTTC.

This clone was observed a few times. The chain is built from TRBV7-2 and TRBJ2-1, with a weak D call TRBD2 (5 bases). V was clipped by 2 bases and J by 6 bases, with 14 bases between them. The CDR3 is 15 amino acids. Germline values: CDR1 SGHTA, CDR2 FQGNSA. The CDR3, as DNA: TGTGCCAGCAGCTTACAGCCTAGCCGGGCCAATGAGCAGTTCTTC. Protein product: CASSLQPSRANEQFF.

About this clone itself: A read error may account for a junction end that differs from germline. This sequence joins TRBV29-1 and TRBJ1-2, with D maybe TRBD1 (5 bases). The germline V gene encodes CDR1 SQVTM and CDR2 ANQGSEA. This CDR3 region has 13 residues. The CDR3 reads CSVVQGPNYGYPF. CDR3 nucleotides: TGCAGCGTTGTGCAGGGCCCTAACTATGGCTACCCCTTC.

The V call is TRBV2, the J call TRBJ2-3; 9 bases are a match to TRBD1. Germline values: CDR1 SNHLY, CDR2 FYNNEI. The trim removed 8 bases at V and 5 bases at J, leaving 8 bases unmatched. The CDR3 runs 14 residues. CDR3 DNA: TGTGCCAGCCGCCGGGACAGGGAATTAGATACGCAGTATTTT. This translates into CASRRDRELDTQYF.

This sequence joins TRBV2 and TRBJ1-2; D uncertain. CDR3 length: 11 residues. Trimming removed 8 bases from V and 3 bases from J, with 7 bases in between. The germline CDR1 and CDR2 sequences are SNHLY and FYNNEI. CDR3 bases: TGTGCCAGCGGCGGGGACTATGGCTACACCTTC. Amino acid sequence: CASGGDYGYTF.

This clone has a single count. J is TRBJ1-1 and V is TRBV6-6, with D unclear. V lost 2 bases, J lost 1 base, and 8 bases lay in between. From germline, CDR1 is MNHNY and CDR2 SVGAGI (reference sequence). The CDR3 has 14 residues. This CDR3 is CASSYAGSNTEAFF. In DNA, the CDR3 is TGTGCCAGCAGTTACGCGGGATCGAACACTGAAGCTTTCTTT.

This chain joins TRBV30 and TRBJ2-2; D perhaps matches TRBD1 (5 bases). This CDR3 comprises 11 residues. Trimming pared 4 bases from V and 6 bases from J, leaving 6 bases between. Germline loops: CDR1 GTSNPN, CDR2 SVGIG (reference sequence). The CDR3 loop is CAWKQAGELFF. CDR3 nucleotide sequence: TGTGCCTGGAAACAGGCCGGGGAGCTGTTTTTT.

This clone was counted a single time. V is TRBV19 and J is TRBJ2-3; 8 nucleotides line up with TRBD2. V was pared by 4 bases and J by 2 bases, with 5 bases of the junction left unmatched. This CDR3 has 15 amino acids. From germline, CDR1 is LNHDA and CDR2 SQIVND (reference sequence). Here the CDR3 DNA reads TGTGCCAGTAGTACAAGGACTAGCTCCACAGATACGCAGTATTTT. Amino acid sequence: CASSTRTSSTDTQYF. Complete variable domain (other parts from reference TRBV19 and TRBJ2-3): DGGITQSPKYLFRKEGQNVTLSCEQNLNHDAMYWYRQDPGQGLRLIYYSQIVNDFQKGDIAEGYSVSREKKESFPLTVTSAQKNPTAFYLCASSTRTSSTDTQYFGPGTRLTVL.

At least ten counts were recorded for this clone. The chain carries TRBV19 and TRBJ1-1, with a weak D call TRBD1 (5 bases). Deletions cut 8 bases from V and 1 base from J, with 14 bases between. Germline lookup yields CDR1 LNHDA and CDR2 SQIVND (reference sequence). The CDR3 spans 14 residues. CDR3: CASHTSTANTEAFF. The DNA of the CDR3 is TGTGCCAGTCATACCTCGACAGCGAACACTGAAGCTTTCTTT.

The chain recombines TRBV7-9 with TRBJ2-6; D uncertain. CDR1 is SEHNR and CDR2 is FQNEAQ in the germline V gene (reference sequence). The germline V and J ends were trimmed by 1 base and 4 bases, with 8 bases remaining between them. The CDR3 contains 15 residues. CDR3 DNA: TGTGCCAGCAGCTTAGGCTTCGGGGGGGCCAACGTCCTGACTTTC. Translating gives CASSLGFGGANVLTF.

This CDR3 reads CASSLSGNTDTQYF. The CDR3 region has the DNA TGTGCCAGCAGCTTATCGGGAAACACAGATACGCAGTATTTT. J is TRBJ2-3 and V is TRBV7-6; D is possibly TRBD2 (5 bases). The CDR3 loop spans 14 amino acids. Germline CDR1 reads SGHVS; CDR2 reads FNYEAQ. V gave up 2 bases and J gave up 2 bases, with 8 bases separating them. The variable domain in full, with the rest retrieved from reference TRBV7-6 and TRBJ2-3, is GAGVSQSPRYKVTKRGQDVALRCDPISGHVSLYWYRQALGQGPEFLTYFNYEAQQDKSGLPNDRFSAERPEGSISTLTIQRTEQRDSAMYRCASSLSGNTDTQYFGPGTRLTVL.

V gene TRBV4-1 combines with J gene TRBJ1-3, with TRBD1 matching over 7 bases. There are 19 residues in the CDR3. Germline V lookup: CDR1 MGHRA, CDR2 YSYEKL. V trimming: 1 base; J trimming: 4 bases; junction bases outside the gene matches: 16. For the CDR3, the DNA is TGCGCCAGCAGCCAAGTTTTAAGGGCAGGGGGATTGGGAGGAAACACCATATATTTT. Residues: CASSQVLRAGGLGGNTIYF.

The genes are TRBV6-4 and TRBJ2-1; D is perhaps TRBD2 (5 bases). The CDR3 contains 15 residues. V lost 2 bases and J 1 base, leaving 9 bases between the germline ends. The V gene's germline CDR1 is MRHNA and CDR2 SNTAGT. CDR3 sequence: CASSDAGLSYNEQFF. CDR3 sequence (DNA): TGTGCCAGCAGTGACGCGGGTCTATCCTACAATGAGCAGTTCTTC.

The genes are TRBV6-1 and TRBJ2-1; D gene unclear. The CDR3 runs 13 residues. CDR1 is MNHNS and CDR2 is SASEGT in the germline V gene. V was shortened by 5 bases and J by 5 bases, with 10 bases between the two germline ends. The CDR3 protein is CASSPGWDNEQFF. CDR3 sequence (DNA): TGTGCCAGCAGTCCCGGGTGGGACAATGAGCAGTTCTTC.

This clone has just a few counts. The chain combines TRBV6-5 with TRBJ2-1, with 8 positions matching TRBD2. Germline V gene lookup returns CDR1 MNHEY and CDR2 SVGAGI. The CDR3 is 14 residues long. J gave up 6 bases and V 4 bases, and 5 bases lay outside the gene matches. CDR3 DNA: TGTGCCAGCAGTTCGACGACTAGCGCCAATGAGCAGTTCTTC. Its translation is CASSSTTSANEQFF.

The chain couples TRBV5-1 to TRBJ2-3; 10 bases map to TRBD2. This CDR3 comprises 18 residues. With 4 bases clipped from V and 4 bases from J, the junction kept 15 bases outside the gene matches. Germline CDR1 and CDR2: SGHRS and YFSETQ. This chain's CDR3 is CASSLKLAGWFSADTQYF. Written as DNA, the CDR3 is TGCGCCAGCAGCCTCAAACTAGCGGGGTGGTTTAGCGCAGATACGCAGTATTTT.

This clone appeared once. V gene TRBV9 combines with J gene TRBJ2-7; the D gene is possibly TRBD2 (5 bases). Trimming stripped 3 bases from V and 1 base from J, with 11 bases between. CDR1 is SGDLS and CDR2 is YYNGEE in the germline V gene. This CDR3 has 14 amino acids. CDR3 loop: CASSDRPGSYEQYF. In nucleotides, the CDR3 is TGTGCCAGCAGCGACCGACCGGGGTCCTACGAGCAGTACTTC.

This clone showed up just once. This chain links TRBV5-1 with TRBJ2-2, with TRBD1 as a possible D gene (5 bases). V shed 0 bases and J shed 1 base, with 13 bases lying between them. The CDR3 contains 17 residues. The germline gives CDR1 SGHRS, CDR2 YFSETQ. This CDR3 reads CASSLVPDIKNTGELFF. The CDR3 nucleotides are TGCGCCAGCAGCTTGGTACCGGACATCAAGAACACCGGGGAGCTGTTTTTT.

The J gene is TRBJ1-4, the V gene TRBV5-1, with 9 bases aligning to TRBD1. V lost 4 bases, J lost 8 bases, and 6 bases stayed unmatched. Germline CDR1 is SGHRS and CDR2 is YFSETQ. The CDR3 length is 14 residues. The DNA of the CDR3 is TGCGCCAGCAGCCAACAGGGGGCGGGGGAAAAACTGTTTTTT. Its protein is CASSQQGAGEKLFF.